The rows below give T cell receptor beta chains drawn from one sample of a study of breast tumors, draining lymph nodes, adjacent tissues. TCRdb processed the multiplex PCR reads anew with MiXCR; each CDR3 protein has one entry. The table shows about 13,000 distinct CDR3 sequences, with about three fifths occurring only once. The sequenced material came from tumor-adjacent breast tissue. The source is a female donor with breast cancer. Some clones in this sample may be carry-over from other donors' samples. Each CDR3 is given with its conserved first and last residue. The D gene is left open where the match is weak. Only some rows state a clone size, as once, few, many or a class for expanded clones.

D gene: NA; clone size: medium-sized; J gene: TRBJ2-7; V gene: TRBV12-3/TRBV12-4; CDR3 DNA: TGTGCCAGCACCCCTGGGGGATGGGGCGAGCAGTACTTC; CDR3 protein: CASTPGGWGEQYF
D gene: NA; clone size: NA; J gene: TRBJ1-1; V gene: TRBV2; CDR3 DNA: TGTGCCAGCAGTGGGGGGACTTCAACGGGGAACACTGAAGCTTTCTTT; CDR3 protein: CASSGGTSTGNTEAFF
D gene: TRBD1; clone size: NA; J gene: TRBJ2-1; V gene: TRBV12-5; CDR3 DNA: TGTGCTAGTGGTCACGCGGCGCCAGGGGGCAATGAGCAGTTCTTC; CDR3 protein: CASGHAAPGGNEQFF
D gene: NA; clone size: NA; J gene: TRBJ1-5; V gene: TRBV20-1; CDR3 DNA: TGCAGTGCTAGAGCCGGGGGCCGCAATCAGCCCCAGCATTTT; CDR3 protein: CSARAGGRNQPQHF
D gene: NA; clone size: NA; J gene: TRBJ2-2; V gene: TRBV2; CDR3 DNA: TGTGCCAGCAGTGAACTAGCAGGGGCCCTCGACACCGGGGAGCTGTTTTTT; CDR3 protein: CASSELAGALDTGELFF
D gene: NA; clone size: NA; J gene: TRBJ1-2; V gene: TRBV7-9; CDR3 DNA: TGTGCCAGCAGCTTTCAAGACTTGTTGGATGGCTACACCTTC; CDR3 protein: CASSFQDLLDGYTF
D gene: TRBD2; clone size: many; J gene: TRBJ2-5; V gene: TRBV6-2/TRBV6-3; CDR3 DNA: TGTGCCAGCATCGGACTAGCGGGGGCCGAGACCCAGTGCTTC; CDR3 protein: CASIGLAGAETQCF
D gene: TRBD1; clone size: NA; J gene: TRBJ2-1; V gene: TRBV24-1; CDR3 DNA: TGTGCCACCAGTGATTCCGGGACAGGGGTGGTCAATGAGCAGTTCTTC; CDR3 protein: CATSDSGTGVVNEQFF
D gene: TRBD2; clone size: many; J gene: TRBJ2-1; V gene: TRBV11-1; CDR3 DNA: TGTGCCAGCAGCGGCCGACTCCCCCCCTTTGCGGGAGTGGGAAATGAGCAGTTCTTC; CDR3 protein: CASSGRLPPFAGVGNEQFF
D gene: NA; clone size: NA; J gene: TRBJ2-1; V gene: TRBV2; CDR3 DNA: TGTGCCAGCAGTGAAGGGCACAGGGTAGTGCATGAGCAGTTCTTC; CDR3 protein: CASSEGHRVVHEQFF
D gene: NA; clone size: medium-sized; J gene: TRBJ1-2; V gene: TRBV29-1; CDR3 DNA: TGCAGCGTTGAAGATCGTCCTCCGTATGGCTACACCTTC; CDR3 protein: CSVEDRPPYGYTF
D gene: TRBD1; clone size: few; J gene: TRBJ1-5; V gene: TRBV24-1; CDR3 DNA: TGTGCCACCAGTGATTCGGGACAGCACAATCAGCCCCAGCATTTT; CDR3 protein: CATSDSGQHNQPQHF
D gene: NA; clone size: NA; J gene: TRBJ2-7; V gene: TRBV6-1; CDR3 DNA: TGTGCTGGCGGGCCGGGGGACCACTACGAGCAGTACTTC; CDR3 protein: CAGGPGDHYEQYF
D gene: NA; clone size: NA; J gene: TRBJ2-7; V gene: TRBV2; CDR3 DNA: TGTGCCAGCAGGGGAGGCAGCAATCAGCAGTACTTC; CDR3 protein: CASRGGSNQQYF
D gene: TRBD1; clone size: NA; J gene: TRBJ1-2; V gene: TRBV2; CDR3 DNA: TGTGCCAGCAGTGCCGGACAGGGCTCCGGCTATGGCTACACCTTC; CDR3 protein: CASSAGQGSGYGYTF
D gene: TRBD1; clone size: NA; J gene: TRBJ1-4; V gene: TRBV5-6; CDR3 DNA: TGTGCCAGCAGCCCGACCCCGGTGACAGGGGCCTATGAAAAACTGTTTTTT; CDR3 protein: CASSPTPVTGAYEKLFF
D gene: TRBD2; clone size: NA; J gene: TRBJ2-1; V gene: TRBV7-9; CDR3 DNA: TGTGCCAGCAGAAAGGGAGGGCTATCTAATCAGCATTTCTTC; CDR3 protein: CASRKGGLSNQHFF
D gene: TRBD1; clone size: medium-sized; J gene: TRBJ2-7; V gene: TRBV24-1; CDR3 DNA: TGTGCCACCAGCGAGACAGGGGGCGGCAACGAGCAGTACTTC; CDR3 protein: CATSETGGGNEQYF
D gene: NA; clone size: medium-sized; J gene: TRBJ1-6; V gene: TRBV27; CDR3 DNA: TGTGCCAGCCAATCGTCCTATAATTCACCCCTCCACTTT; CDR3 protein: CASQSSYNSPLHF
D gene: NA; clone size: NA; J gene: TRBJ2-7; V gene: TRBV10-2; CDR3 DNA: TGCGCCAGCAGTGAAGGGGGGGGGCGGTACAGGCAGTACTTC; CDR3 protein: CASSEGGGRYRQYF
D gene: NA; clone size: once; J gene: TRBJ2-1; V gene: TRBV19; CDR3 DNA: TGTGCCAGTACTCCCGTCAAGGAGGGCTACAATGAGCAGTTCTTC; CDR3 protein: CASTPVKEGYNEQFF
D gene: NA; clone size: NA; J gene: TRBJ1-6; V gene: TRBV25-1; CDR3 DNA: TGTGCCAGCAGTGGACCGGGACAAGAATTTAATTCACCCCTCCACTTT; CDR3 protein: CASSGPGQEFNSPLHF
D gene: NA; clone size: once; J gene: TRBJ2-1; V gene: TRBV7-3; CDR3 DNA: TGTGCCAGCGCGGGCCCCAATGAGCAGTTCTTC; CDR3 protein: CASAGPNEQFF
D gene: NA; clone size: NA; J gene: TRBJ2-5; V gene: TRBV2; CDR3 DNA: TGTGCCAGCAGTGAAGACCAGGTCAATCAGCCCCAGTACTTC; CDR3 protein: CASSEDQVNQPQYF
D gene: NA; clone size: NA; J gene: TRBJ2-5; V gene: TRBV24-1; CDR3 DNA: TGTGCCACCAGTGATTTCCTCGGTAGGGTAGAGACCCAGTACTTC; CDR3 protein: CATSDFLGRVETQYF
D gene: NA; clone size: NA; J gene: TRBJ1-1; V gene: TRBV6-1; CDR3 DNA: TGTGCCAGCAGGTGGACATCCCGGGGGTCTGAAGCTTTCTTT; CDR3 protein: CASRWTSRGSEAFF
D gene: NA; clone size: NA; J gene: TRBJ1-4; V gene: TRBV3-1; CDR3 DNA: TGTGCCAGCAGCCAAAACCCAGGGCGTGGATCTAATGAAAAACTGTTTTTT; CDR3 protein: CASSQNPGRGSNEKLFF
D gene: NA; clone size: many; J gene: TRBJ1-1; V gene: TRBV2; CDR3 DNA: TGTGCCAGCAGTGCTACAATTGGACAGAACACTGAAGCTTTCTTT; CDR3 protein: CASSATIGQNTEAFF
D gene: NA; clone size: hyperexpanded; J gene: TRBJ1-2; V gene: TRBV10-3; CDR3 DNA: TGTGCCATCAGTGAGTCCCCCTTTGCCCTGAATGGCTACACCTTC; CDR3 protein: CAISESPFALNGYTF
D gene: TRBD2; clone size: NA; J gene: TRBJ2-1; V gene: TRBV10-2; CDR3 DNA: TGCGCCAGCAGGGGTCCTAGCGGGGGGGCCGGTGAGCAGTTCTTC; CDR3 protein: CASRGPSGGAGEQFF
D gene: NA; clone size: medium-sized; J gene: TRBJ2-2; V gene: TRBV7-9; CDR3 DNA: TGTGCCAGCAGCCTCGTAGGGGGTTCGAACACCGGGGAGCTGTTTTTT; CDR3 protein: CASSLVGGSNTGELFF
D gene: TRBD1; clone size: once; J gene: TRBJ2-3; V gene: TRBV20-1; CDR3 DNA: TGCAGTGCTAATGACTTAACAGGGGGCACAGATACGCAGTATTTT; CDR3 protein: CSANDLTGGTDTQYF
D gene: NA; clone size: NA; J gene: TRBJ2-1; V gene: TRBV19; CDR3 DNA: TGTGCCAGTACAGGCAGGGAACTTTTGAATGAGCAGTTCTTC; CDR3 protein: CASTGRELLNEQFF
D gene: NA; clone size: NA; J gene: TRBJ2-1; V gene: TRBV25-1; CDR3 DNA: TGTGCCAGCAGTCAGGTGAGCTCCTACAATGAGCAGTTCTTC; CDR3 protein: CASSQVSSYNEQFF
D gene: TRBD1; clone size: NA; J gene: TRBJ2-7; V gene: TRBV5-1; CDR3 DNA: TGCGCCAGCAGCTTGGTCGGGACAGGGGGTAGGAACGAGCAGTACTTC; CDR3 protein: CASSLVGTGGRNEQYF